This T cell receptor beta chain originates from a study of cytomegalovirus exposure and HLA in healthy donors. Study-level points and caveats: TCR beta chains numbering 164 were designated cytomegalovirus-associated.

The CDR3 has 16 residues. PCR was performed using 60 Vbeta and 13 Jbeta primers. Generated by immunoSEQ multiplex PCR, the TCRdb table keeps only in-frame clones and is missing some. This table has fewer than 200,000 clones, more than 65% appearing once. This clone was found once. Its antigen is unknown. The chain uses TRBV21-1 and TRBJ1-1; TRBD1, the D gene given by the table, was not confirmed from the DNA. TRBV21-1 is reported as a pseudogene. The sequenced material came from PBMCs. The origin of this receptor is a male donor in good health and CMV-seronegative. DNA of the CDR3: TGTGCCAGCAGCAAAGCCTCTCAGGGGATGAACACTGAAGCTTTCTTT. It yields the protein CASSKASQGMNTEAFF.